This record concerns one T cell receptor (beta chain) sequence. The TCR beta cDNA came from 5'RACE template switching with UMIs. TCRdb reprocessed the 5' RACE reads and reports one entry per CDR3 protein, with no DNA. Its clone listing holds 350,000 to 500,000 distinct CDR3 sequences. This sample was included in a study of T cells expressing NK-cell markers. The material sequenced was blood T cells: a sorted CD56 or NKG2C T cell subset, CD4+ or CD8+ T cells, or bulk PBMC T cells (not recorded which). The source of this sequence is a woman aged 18 to 75 in good health.

The CDR3 here is CASSRGLAGGLNEQFF. V is TRBV4-3 and J is TRBJ2-1; TCRdb proposes TRBD2, but this gene call is untestable without DNA. This CDR3 region has 16 residues. Germline CDR1 and CDR2: LGHNA and YSLEER.